This is a list of T cell receptor beta chains from one sample in a study of cytomegalovirus exposure and HLA in healthy donors. The protocol was immunoSEQ multiplex PCR, while the TCRdb copy is restricted to in-frame clones and leaves out a portion. The sample lists about 94,000 clones; roughly 86% were seen once. Sequencing used PBMCs. These receptors were collected from a human donor in good health. Each CDR3 is given with its conserved first and last residue. A D gene is named only where the DNA matches it firmly. Size is stated for part of the rows, as once, few or many counts, or as a class when the clone is expanded.

d_gene,j_gene,abundance,v_gene,CDR3aa,CDR3nt
NA,TRBJ2-5,NA,TRBV7-2,CASSLAGGRETQYF,TGTGCCAGCAGCTTAGCGGGGGGGCGGGAGACCCAGTACTTC
NA,TRBJ1-1,NA,TRBV9,CASSLQVSAGTEAFF,TGTGCCAGCAGCCTTCAGGTTTCAGCGGGCACTGAAGCTTTCTTT
NA,TRBJ2-3,once,TRBV27,CASRLQGPDTQYF,TGTGCCAGCAGACTACAGGGTCCAGATACGCAGTATTTT
NA,TRBJ1-3,NA,TRBV4-3,CASSQAPGPSGNTIYF,TGCGCCAGCAGCCAAGCCCCGGGTCCTTCTGGAAACACCATATATTTT
NA,TRBJ2-1,NA,TRBV29-1,CSATTRGIGSYEQFF,TGCAGCGCGACGACACGGGGGATTGGATCATATGAGCAGTTCTTC
NA,TRBJ1-1,NA,TRBV5-1,CASRAEVMNTEAFF,TGCGCCAGCAGGGCTGAGGTCATGAACACTGAAGCTTTCTTT
NA,TRBJ1-2,NA,TRBV11-2,CASSFSHQDGYTF,TGTGCCAGCAGCTTCTCTCATCAGGATGGCTACACCTTC
TRBD2,TRBJ2-5,NA,TRBV2,CASQGTSGVRETQYF,TGTGCCAGCCAAGGGACTAGCGGTGTTCGGGAGACCCAGTACTTC
NA,TRBJ2-5,NA,TRBV7-8,CASSPSGQPKETQYF,TGTGCCAGCAGCCCAAGCGGGCAGCCCAAAGAGACCCAGTACTTC
NA,TRBJ1-2,NA,TRBV9,CASSSQDRLNYGYTF,TGTGCCAGCAGCTCCCAGGACAGACTAAACTATGGCTACACCTTC
TRBD1,TRBJ2-2,few,TRBV7-3,CASSLTWDRAPGELFF,TGTGCCAGCAGCTTAACCTGGGACAGGGCCCCCGGGGAGCTGTTTTTT
NA,TRBJ1-4,NA,TRBV11-3,CASSFQEGKEKLFF,TGTGCCAGCAGCTTTCAGGAGGGGAAGGAAAAACTGTTTTTT
NA,TRBJ1-2,NA,TRBV7-9,CATEGSTNYGYTF,TGTGCCACGGAGGGGTCAACTAACTATGGCTACACCTTC
NA,TRBJ1-2,NA,TRBV14,CASSQAVLNPNYGYTF,TGTGCCAGCAGCCAAGCTGTACTAAATCCTAACTATGGCTACACCTTC
TRBD2,TRBJ2-3,NA,TRBV27,CASSPDLAASTDTQYF,TGTGCCAGCAGTCCAGACCTAGCGGCTAGCACAGATACGCAGTATTTT
TRBD2,TRBJ2-7,NA,TRBV7-9,CVSSPPGTSVSSYEQYF,TGTGTCAGCAGCCCCCCCGGGACTAGCGTGAGCTCCTACGAGCAGTACTTC
TRBD1,TRBJ2-7,NA,TRBV9,CASSVALTGGMSEQYF,TGTGCCAGCAGCGTAGCTCTGACAGGGGGCATGAGCGAGCAGTACTTC
NA,TRBJ1-5,NA,TRBV9,CASSVGKGDGQPQHF,TGTGCCAGCAGCGTAGGGAAGGGGGACGGTCAGCCCCAGCATTTT
NA,TRBJ1-3,NA,TRBV18,CASSLETVSGNTIYF,TGTGCCAGCTCACTAGAGACAGTCTCTGGAAACACCATATATTTT
NA,TRBJ1-1,NA,TRBV5-8,CASSLEIRVRGAFF,TGTGCCAGCAGCTTGGAGATCAGGGTCAGAGGAGCTTTCTTT
TRBD1,TRBJ2-7,NA,TRBV30,CALTTGPHEQYF,TGTGCCTTGACGACAGGGCCCCACGAGCAGTACTTC
TRBD2,TRBJ2-5,NA,TRBV7-8,CASSGGVEWQTQYF,TGTGCCAGCAGCGGGGGGGTGGAGTGGCAGACCCAGTACTTC
TRBD1,TRBJ2-7,NA,TRBV7-8,CASSWGTDYEQYF,TGTGCCAGCAGCTGGGGGACAGACTACGAGCAGTACTTC
NA,TRBJ2-2,few,TRBV4-3,CASSQPGAGGELFF,TGCGCCAGCAGCCAACCAGGGGCAGGAGGGGAGCTGTTTTTT
NA,TRBJ2-1,NA,TRBV7-2,CASSLTPAFGDEQFF,TGTGCCAGCAGCTTGACCCCCGCCTTCGGGGATGAGCAGTTCTTC
NA,TRBJ2-1,NA,TRBV11-3,CASSFAENEQFF,TGTGCCAGCAGCTTCGCGGAAAATGAGCAGTTCTTC
NA,TRBJ2-7,NA,TRBV7-3,CASSLTPGVAYEQYF,TGTGCCAGCAGCTTAACGCCAGGGGTGGCCTACGAGCAGTACTTC
TRBD2,TRBJ2-1,NA,TRBV5-8,CASSLLSGGDIEQFF,TGTGCCAGCAGCTTGCTTAGCGGGGGGGATATTGAGCAGTTCTTC
TRBD2,TRBJ2-3,NA,TRBV5-4,CASSTSGRTDTQYF,TGTGCCAGCAGCACCAGCGGGAGGACAGATACGCAGTATTTT
NA,TRBJ2-5,NA,TRBV7-2,CASSAGRETQYF,TGTGCCAGCAGTGCAGGGCGAGAGACCCAGTACTTC
NA,TRBJ2-4,NA,TRBV7-2,CASSPSGLAKNIQYF,TGTGCCAGCAGCCCCAGCGGACTAGCCAAAAACATTCAGTACTTC
NA,TRBJ1-4,once,TRBV5-1,CASSGPQEEKLFF,TGCGCCAGCAGCGGGCCGCAAGAGGAAAAACTGTTTTTT
TRBD1,TRBJ2-7,NA,TRBV7-9,CASSLTGQLYEQYF,TGTGCCAGCAGCTTGACGGGACAGCTCTACGAGCAGTACTTC
NA,TRBJ1-5,NA,TRBV7-9,CASSLERVGSNQPQHF,TGTGCCAGCAGCTTAGAGAGGGTTGGTAGCAATCAGCCCCAGCATTTT
TRBD2,TRBJ2-7,NA,TRBV27,CASSYLTSDILYEQYF,TGTGCCAGCAGTTACCTGACTAGCGATATACTCTACGAGCAGTACTTC
TRBD2,TRBJ2-3,few,TRBV12-5,CASGTSGTNTDTQYF,TGTGCTAGTGGGACTAGCGGGACTAACACAGATACGCAGTATTTT
TRBD1,TRBJ2-5,once,TRBV28,CASIQQGVGETQYF,TGTGCCAGCATTCAACAGGGGGTTGGAGAGACCCAGTACTTC
NA,TRBJ2-4,NA,TRBV5-4,CASSLQGESNIQYF,TGTGCCAGCAGCTTACAGGGCGAATCAAACATTCAGTACTTC
NA,TRBJ2-6,few,TRBV6-5,CASSYNLLSGANVLTF,TGTGCCAGCAGTTACAACCTACTCTCTGGGGCCAACGTCCTGACTTTC
NA,TRBJ2-7,NA,TRBV4-1,CASSQDYLSGYSYEQYF,TGCGCCAGCAGCCAAGATTATCTCTCCGGTTACTCCTACGAGCAGTACTTC
NA,TRBJ2-7,few,TRBV2,CASSVLEGGYEQYF,TGTGCCAGCAGTGTGCTGGAGGGCGGCTACGAGCAGTACTTC
NA,TRBJ2-1,NA,TRBV5-1,CASSPTSLEQFF,TGCGCCAGCAGCCCGACTAGTTTGGAGCAGTTCTTC
NA,TRBJ1-4,NA,TRBV25-1,CASSNPQGLNEKLFF,TGTGCCAGCAGTAACCCCCAGGGGCTTAATGAAAAACTGTTTTTT
NA,TRBJ2-1,NA,TRBV7-2,CASSGALLDNEQFF,TGTGCCAGCAGCGGAGCCCTATTGGACAATGAGCAGTTCTTC
NA,TRBJ1-4,NA,TRBV5-6,CASSFWAGEKLFF,TGTGCCAGCAGCTTCTGGGCAGGGGAAAAACTGTTTTTT
NA,TRBJ2-6,NA,TRBV7-9,CASSPSGVAGANVLTF,TGTGCCAGCAGCCCCTCCGGGGTAGCTGGGGCCAACGTCCTGACTTTC
NA,TRBJ2-7,NA,TRBV7-2,CASSSNPGGNYEQYF,TGTGCCAGCAGCTCAAATCCAGGGGGGAACTACGAGCAGTACTTC
NA,TRBJ2-3,NA,TRBV5-8,CASTTFRDTQYF,TGTGCCAGCACCACCTTTAGAGATACGCAGTATTTT
TRBD2,TRBJ2-1,NA,TRBV5-1,CASSSNGPSGSKVDEQFF,TGCGCCAGCAGCTCGAACGGCCCTAGCGGGAGTAAAGTCGATGAGCAGTTCTTC
NA,TRBJ1-4,NA,TRBV19,CASSPTTGRGNEKLFF,TGTGCCAGTAGTCCCACGACAGGCCGCGGGAATGAAAAACTGTTTTTT